What follows are 13 T cell receptor beta chains derived from one specimen sequenced in a study of T cells in Graves' hyperthyroidism and ophthalmopathy (dated by TCRdb to between 2018 and 2021). The library was produced with multiplex PCR. The sequencer was an Illumina HiSeq 2000. TCR beta CDR3 regions were amplified from RNA transcripts. The first round of RT-PCR for the TCR CDR3 was performed with the HTBI primer set and the Qiagen OneStep RT-PCR kit. In TCRdb, the public reads were trimmed at Q25 with fastp and aligned with MiXCR, with productive beta chains retained. Entries are consolidated by CDR3 protein sequence, retaining the most common genes and DNA. In all, the sample holds over 700,000 distinct CDR3 sequences, and 38% of those were seen once. Of the sample, 7.5% to 9.5% is held by the ten largest clones. Sequenced material: blood. The receptors here all came from a man between 18 and 29 years old with Graves' hyperthyroidism.

The chain is built from TRBV7-6 and TRBJ1-5; unclear D gene. The length of the CDR3 is 11 residues. Germline V gene lookup returns CDR1 SGHVS and CDR2 FNYEAQ. V lost 1 base, J lost 11 bases, and 6 bases lay in between. The CDR3 DNA reads TGTGCCAGCAGCTTAGTTGGGGCCCAGCATTTT. Encoded protein: CASSLVGAQHF. The full variable domain, rest sourced from reference TRBV7-6 and TRBJ1-5, is GAGVSQSPRYKVTKRGQDVALRCDPISGHVSLYWYRQALGQGPEFLTYFNYEAQQDKSGLPNDRFSAERPEGSISTLTIQRTEQRDSAMYRCASSLVGAQHFGDGTRLSIL.

V and J are TRBV6-5 and TRBJ2-7, with 7 bases fitting TRBD1. The V segment lost 2 bases and the J segment 11 bases; nucleotides outside the gene matches: 9. CDR1 is MNHEY and CDR2 is SVGAGI in the germline V gene. The CDR3 sequence is 13 residues long. The CDR3 DNA sequence: TGTGCCAGCAGTTACCCTGGTGACAGGGTGAAGTACTTC. It encodes CASSYPGDRVKYF.

The CDR3 here is CSTTTGGGGYTF. The DNA of the CDR3 is TGCAGCACTACTACAGGGGGCGGTGGCTACACCTTC. The J gene is TRBJ1-2, the V gene TRBV29-1, with 9 bases identical to TRBD1. J lost 7 bases, V lost 8 bases, and 8 bases had no gene match. The germline V gene has CDR1 SQVTM and CDR2 ANQGSEA. This CDR3 comprises 12 residues.

This clonotype was seen at least ten times. This rearrangement joins TRBV5-1 to TRBJ1-1, with D unresolved. The CDR3 sequence is 14 residues long. Trimming left V 0 bases short and J 4 bases short, with 10 bases between. Germline values: CDR1 SGHRS, CDR2 YFSETQ. The chain's CDR3 is CASSLGQDSTEAFF. The DNA of the CDR3 is TGCGCCAGCAGCTTGGGGCAGGATAGCACTGAAGCTTTCTTT.

On this clonotype itself: Germline and junction disagree at one end, which may indicate a read error. J is TRBJ1-2 and V is TRBV10-2; maybe TRBD1 (6 bases). Germline values: CDR1 WSHSY, CDR2 SAAADI. The CDR3 spans 14 residues. The CDR3 coding sequence is TGTGCCAGCAGCGTAAGGGGGTCATCTGGAGGCCACACCTTC. Translating gives CASSVRGSSGGHTF.

This clonotype was recorded at least ten times. CDR3 region: CASSPRSTAGTEAFF. Written as DNA, the CDR3 is TGCGCCAGCAGCCCCCGCTCGACGGCAGGAACTGAAGCTTTCTTT. The chain has TRBV5-1 and TRBJ1-1, with D uncertain. The CDR3 consists of 15 residues. V was trimmed by 4 bases and J by 5 bases, leaving 18 bases between them. Per germline, CDR1 SGHRS and CDR2 YFSETQ.

The rearrangement joins TRBV29-1 to TRBJ1-4; unclear D gene. Trimming pared 0 bases from V and 7 bases from J, leaving 15 bases between. The CDR3 is 15 residues long. The germline CDR1 and CDR2 sequences are SQVTM and ANQGSEA. DNA of the CDR3: TGCAGCGTTGAAGATAGGAGGCCCGGTGGTGAAAAACTGTTTTTT. This codes for CSVEDRRPGGEKLFF.

This clonotype has only one observation. Its ends do not fully match the called genes, so a read error is possible. CDR3 region: CASSQVRDRGFGEQYF. The CDR3 DNA sequence: TGCGCCAGCAGCCAAGTCCGGGACAGGGGATTCGGCGAGCAGTACTTC. The V gene is TRBV7-8, the J gene TRBJ2-7, with 10 positions matching TRBD1. The CDR3 loop spans 16 amino acids. Germline V gene data show CDR1 as SGHVS and CDR2 as FQNEAQ.

This clonotype was seen repeatedly, ten times or more. For the CDR3, the DNA is TGTGCCAGCAGTATCAAGGACCGCGAGCAGTACTTC. It codes for CASSIKDREQYF. The chain joins TRBV12-3 or TRBV12-4 to TRBJ2-7; D ambiguous. Trimming stripped 5 bases from V and 6 bases from J, with 11 bases between. This CDR3 has 12 residues.

This clonotype was recorded at least ten times. This chain links TRBV7-2 with TRBJ2-5, with 8 positions matching TRBD2. The CDR3 spans 15 residues. From germline, CDR1 is SGHTA and CDR2 FQGNSA. V was pared by 4 bases and J by 2 bases, with 6 bases of the junction left unmatched. CDR3 sequence: CASSSMGLGQETQYF. DNA for the CDR3: TGTGCCAGCAGCTCAATGGGACTAGGGCAAGAGACCCAGTACTTC.

The chain combines TRBV25-1 with TRBJ2-3, with 8 bases identical to TRBD2. The length of the CDR3 is 14 residues. Germline V CDR1 and CDR2: MGHDK, SYGVNS. The junction had 2 bases not matched to a gene; V was cut back by 3 bases and J by 3 bases. CDR3 DNA sequence: TGTGCCAGCAGTGATAGCGGGATTACAGATACGCAGTATTTT. This gives the protein CASSDSGITDTQYF.

The J gene is TRBJ2-7, the V gene TRBV9, with 9 bases lining up with TRBD1. Germline V gives CDR1 SGDLS, CDR2 YYNGEE. This CDR3 is 17 amino acids long. The ends lost 3 bases at V and 0 bases at J; junction bases unmatched: 10. CDR3 in DNA: TGTGCCAGCAGCGCCCCGGGTCTACAGGGGGCCTCCTACGAGCAGTACTTC. Its protein is CASSAPGLQGASYEQYF.

This clonotype has only one observation. The chain has TRBV14 and TRBJ1-1, with 7 bases fitting TRBD1. Trimming took 6 bases from V and 7 from J; bases not matched to a gene: 11. Per the germline V gene, CDR1 is SGHDN and CDR2 is FVKESK. The length of the CDR3 is 14 residues. The CDR3, as DNA: TGTGCCAGCAGTGCTAGGGGGGGACAGCATGAAGCTTTCTTT. Residues: CASSARGGQHEAFF.